This T cell receptor (beta chain) originates from a study of blood T cell repertoires in COVID-19. The assay was immunoSEQ multiplex PCR, and TCRdb's table has in-frame clones only and misses some. The sample records over 150,000 clones, about 80% being singletons. CDR3 length: 14 residues. CDR1 and CDR2 (germline): WNHNN, SYGVQD (reference sequence). The V segment lost 4 bases and the J segment 3 bases; nucleotides outside the gene matches: 3. This study enrolled people aged 18 to 89 from approximately 24 US geographic areas. The sequence was obtained from a man in his forties who had recovered from COVID-19. The chain is built from TRBV10-1 and TRBJ2-3, with 8 positions matching TRBD1. Sequencing input: PBMCs or T cells enriched from blood (not recorded which). CDR3 region: CASSARTGTDTQYF. CDR3 coding DNA: TGCGCCAGCAGTGCCAGGACAGGGACAGATACGCAGTATTTT.